The rows below give T cell receptor beta chains drawn from one sample of a study of T cell changes during pregnancy in multiple sclerosis. TCRdb keeps only in-frame clones here, not all; method: immunoSEQ multiplex PCR. Seen here are just under 50,000 clones, roughly 94% observed once, and the top ten hold around 0.3%. Sample: CD4+ T cells from peripheral blood mononuclear cells, taken in the third trimester of pregnancy. Every receptor here comes from a female donor with multiple sclerosis, enrolled in a pregnancy study. Each CDR3 is given with its conserved first and last residue. A D gene is named only where the DNA matches it firmly. The size of a clone is reported for some rows only, either as once, few or many, or as a class for expanded clones.

D: .
J: TRBJ1-5
size: .
V: TRBV19
CDR3: CASGRGSNQPQHF
DNA: TGTGCCAGCGGGAGGGGTAGCAATCAGCCCCAGCATTTT

D: .
J: TRBJ1-1
size: .
V: TRBV29-1
CDR3: CSVRLLAANTEAFF
DNA: TGCAGCGTACGACTTTTGGCAGCGAACACTGAAGCTTTCTTT

D: .
J: TRBJ1-1
size: .
V: TRBV5-1
CDR3: CASSHTTGQSEAFF
DNA: TGCGCCAGCAGCCATACAACTGGACAGTCTGAAGCTTTCTTT

D: .
J: TRBJ2-5
size: .
V: TRBV7-2
CDR3: CASSSPATQYQETQYF
DNA: TGTGCCAGCAGCTCCCCAGCTACACAGTACCAAGAGACCCAGTACTTC

D: TRBD2
J: TRBJ2-2
size: .
V: TRBV30
CDR3: CAWRRGGPGELFF
DNA: TGTGCCTGGAGACGGGGAGGGCCCGGGGAGCTGTTTTTT

D: .
J: TRBJ2-7
size: .
V: TRBV5-8
CDR3: CASSFGASYEQYF
DNA: TGTGCCAGCAGCTTTGGGGCTTCCTACGAGCAGTACTTC

D: TRBD1
J: TRBJ1-2
size: .
V: TRBV7-2
CDR3: CASSLYRQGSGYTF
DNA: TGTGCCAGCAGCTTATACAGACAGGGGAGTGGCTACACCTTC

D: .
J: TRBJ2-3
size: .
V: TRBV6-1
CDR3: CASSEDRDTDTQYF
DNA: TGTGCCAGCAGTGAAGACAGGGACACAGATACGCAGTATTTT

D: .
J: TRBJ2-3
size: .
V: TRBV27
CDR3: CASSLSVRVSDTQYF
DNA: TGTGCCAGCAGTTTATCGGTCCGCGTCTCAGATACGCAGTATTTT

D: .
J: TRBJ1-5
size: .
V: TRBV2
CDR3: CASKAGLGQPQHF
DNA: TGTGCCAGCAAGGCAGGGTTGGGTCAGCCCCAGCATTTT

D: .
J: TRBJ2-7
size: .
V: TRBV27
CDR3: CASSTGITYEQYF
DNA: TGTGCCAGCAGTACAGGGATAACCTACGAGCAGTACTTC

D: .
J: TRBJ1-5
size: once
V: TRBV27
CDR3: CASSLQQGGGGPQHF
DNA: TGTGCCAGCAGTTTACAACAGGGTGGGGGTGGACCCCAGCATTTT

D: .
J: TRBJ2-3
size: .
V: TRBV10-3
CDR3: CAIKGDGTDTQYF
DNA: TGTGCCATCAAGGGGGACGGCACAGATACGCAGTATTTT

D: TRBD2
J: TRBJ2-5
size: once
V: TRBV30
CDR3: CARAGGCMETQYF
DNA: TGTGCCCGGGCGGGGGGATGTATGGAGACCCAGTACTTC